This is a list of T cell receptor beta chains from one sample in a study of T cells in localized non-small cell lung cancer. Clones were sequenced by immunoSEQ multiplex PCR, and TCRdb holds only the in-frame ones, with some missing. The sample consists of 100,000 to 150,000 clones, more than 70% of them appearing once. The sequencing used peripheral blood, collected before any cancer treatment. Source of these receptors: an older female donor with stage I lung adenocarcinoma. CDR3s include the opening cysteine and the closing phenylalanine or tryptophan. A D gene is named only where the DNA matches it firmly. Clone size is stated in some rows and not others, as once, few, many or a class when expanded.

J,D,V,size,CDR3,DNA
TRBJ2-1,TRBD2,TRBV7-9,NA,CASSPRTSGRPNEQFF,TGTGCCAGCAGCCCTCGGACTAGCGGGAGACCAAATGAGCAGTTCTTC
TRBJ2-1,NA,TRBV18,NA,CASSPLERDEQFF,TGTGCCAGCTCACCCCTAGAGCGCGATGAGCAGTTCTTC
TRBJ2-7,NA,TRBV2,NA,CASSVVTSYEQYF,TGTGCCAGCAGTGTGGTCACCTCCTACGAGCAGTACTTC
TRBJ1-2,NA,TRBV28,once,CASSPPQAGYTF,TGTGCCAGCAGTCCCCCACAGGCTGGCTACACCTTC
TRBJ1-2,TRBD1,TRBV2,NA,CASSVEGTGTRGYTF,TGTGCCAGCAGTGTGGAGGGGACAGGGACGAGAGGCTACACCTTC
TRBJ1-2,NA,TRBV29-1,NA,CSVAYRQGDGYTF,TGCAGCGTTGCGTACAGGCAGGGCGATGGCTACACCTTC
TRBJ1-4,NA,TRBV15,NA,CATGRGPTTNEKLFF,TGTGCCACCGGCAGAGGTCCTACAACTAATGAAAAACTGTTTTTT
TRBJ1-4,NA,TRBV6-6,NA,CASSSHEGARKLFF,TGTGCCAGCAGTTCCCACGAAGGGGCCCGGAAACTGTTTTTT
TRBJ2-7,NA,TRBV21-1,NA,CASSKGHRGDEQYF,TGTGCCAGCAGCAAAGGGCACAGGGGGGACGAGCAGTACTTC
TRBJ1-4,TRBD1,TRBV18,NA,CASSPDRVGVEKLFF,TGTGCCAGCTCACCAGACAGGGTGGGAGTAGAAAAACTGTTTTTT
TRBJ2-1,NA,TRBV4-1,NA,CASSQDVNGQQFF,TGCGCCAGCAGCCAAGACGTAAACGGCCAGCAGTTCTTC
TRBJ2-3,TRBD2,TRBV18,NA,CASSPPGLAGGITDTQYF,TGTGCCAGCTCACCACCTGGTCTAGCGGGAGGGATCACAGATACGCAGTATTTT
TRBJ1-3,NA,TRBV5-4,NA,CASSGGRGNTIYF,TGTGCCAGCAGCGGGGGACGGGGAAACACCATATATTTT
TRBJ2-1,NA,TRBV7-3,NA,CASSESSYNEQFF,TGTGCCAGCAGCGAGAGCTCCTACAATGAGCAGTTCTTC
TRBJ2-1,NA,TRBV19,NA,CASSTSSAGLYNEQFF,TGTGCCAGTTCAACTTCATCGGCGGGCTTGTACAATGAGCAGTTCTTC
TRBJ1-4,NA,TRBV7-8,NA,CASSPSSFEKLFF,TGTGCCAGCAGCCCGAGCTCCTTTGAAAAACTGTTTTTT
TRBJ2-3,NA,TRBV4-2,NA,CASSQDFTAGSTDTQYF,TGTGCCAGCAGCCAAGATTTTACGGCGGGGTCCACAGATACGCAGTATTTT
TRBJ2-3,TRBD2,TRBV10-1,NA,CASSGTSGTDTQYF,TGCGCCAGCAGTGGGACTAGCGGAACAGATACGCAGTATTTT
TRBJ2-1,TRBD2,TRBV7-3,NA,CASSLAGGRNEQFF,TGTGCCAGCAGCCTAGCGGGAGGGCGCAATGAGCAGTTCTTC
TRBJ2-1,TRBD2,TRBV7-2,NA,CASSISTSRNEQFF,TGTGCCAGCAGCATATCGACTAGCAGGAATGAGCAGTTCTTC
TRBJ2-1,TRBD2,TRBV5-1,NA,CASSPGTSGFGSYNEQFF,TGCGCCAGCAGCCCCGGGACTAGCGGTTTCGGGTCCTACAATGAGCAGTTCTTC
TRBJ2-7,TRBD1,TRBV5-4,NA,CASSRSPGQEAYEQYF,TGTGCCAGCAGCAGGTCGCCGGGACAGGAAGCCTACGAGCAGTACTTC
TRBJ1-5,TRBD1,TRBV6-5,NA,CASSSTDRGGNQPQHF,TGTGCCAGCAGTTCCACGGACAGGGGAGGAAATCAGCCCCAGCATTTT
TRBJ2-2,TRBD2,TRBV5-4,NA,CASSRLAGETGELFF,TGTGCCAGCAGCCGACTAGCGGGAGAGACCGGGGAGCTGTTTTTT
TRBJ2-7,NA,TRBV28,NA,CASSNTAYEQYF,TGTGCCAGCAGCAATACAGCCTACGAGCAGTACTTC
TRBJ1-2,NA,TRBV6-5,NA,CASSGDAYGYTF,TGTGCCAGCAGTGGTGACGCCTATGGCTACACCTTC
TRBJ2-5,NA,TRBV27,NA,CASSPGRQETQYF,TGTGCCAGCAGTCCCGGACGGCAAGAGACCCAGTACTTC
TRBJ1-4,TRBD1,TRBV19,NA,CASTGTGGNEKLFF,TGTGCCAGTACCGGGACAGGGGGCAATGAAAAACTGTTTTTT
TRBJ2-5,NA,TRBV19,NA,CASSIGGNQETQYF,TGTGCCAGTAGTATCGGCGGGAACCAAGAGACCCAGTACTTC
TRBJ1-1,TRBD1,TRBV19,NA,CASNRDRGRREAFF,TGTGCCAGTAATCGGGACAGGGGGCGGCGAGAAGCTTTCTTT
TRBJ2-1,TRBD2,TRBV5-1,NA,CASSLTGTSSYNEQFF,TGCGCCAGCAGCTTGACCGGGACTAGCTCCTACAATGAGCAGTTCTTC
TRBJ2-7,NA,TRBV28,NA,CASTFGQAYEQYF,TGTGCCAGCACCTTCGGACAAGCCTACGAGCAGTACTTC
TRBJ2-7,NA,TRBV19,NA,CASSIPGQLTYEQYF,TGTGCCAGTAGTATCCCGGGACAACTCACCTACGAGCAGTACTTC
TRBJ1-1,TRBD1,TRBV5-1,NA,CASSPGTENTEAFF,TGCGCCAGCAGCCCAGGGACAGAGAACACTGAAGCTTTCTTT
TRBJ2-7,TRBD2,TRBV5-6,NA,CASNSWGRLAVTYEQYF,TGTGCCAGCAACTCATGGGGGCGACTAGCGGTAACCTACGAGCAGTACTTC
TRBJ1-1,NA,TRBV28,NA,CASSLSELWSTEAFF,TGTGCCAGCAGTTTATCGGAGTTGTGGAGCACTGAAGCTTTCTTT
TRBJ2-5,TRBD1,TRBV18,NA,CASSAGTGGRETQYF,TGTGCCAGCTCCGCCGGGACAGGGGGCCGGGAGACCCAGTACTTC
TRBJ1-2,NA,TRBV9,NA,CASSGRVPGGYTF,TGTGCCAGCAGCGGCAGGGTCCCCGGCGGCTACACCTTC